Listed here are 8 T cell receptor beta chains from one sample, sequenced in a study of T cells in Graves' hyperthyroidism and ophthalmopathy. TCR beta CDR3 regions were amplified from RNA. Initially, a first-round RT-PCR of the TCR CDR3 employed the HTBI primer set. TCRdb fed the multiplex PCR reads into MiXCR, producing one record per CDR3 protein. The sample shows 600,000 to 700,000 distinct CDR3 sequences, around 15% of them seen only once. The sequenced material came from blood. Every receptor here comes from a woman between 35 and 50 years old with Graves' ophthalmopathy.

This clonotype has at least ten counts. J is TRBJ2-2 and V is TRBV14; TRBD1 matches at 7 bases. Germline V gene data show CDR1 as SGHDN and CDR2 as FVKESK. The CDR3 runs 17 residues. V gave up 0 bases and J gave up 2 bases; unmatched junction bases: 6. The chain's CDR3 is CASSQDKGTDNTGELFF. For the CDR3, the DNA is TGTGCCAGCAGCCAAGATAAGGGGACAGATAACACCGGGGAGCTGTTTTTT.

The table lists this clonotype with many counts. The rearrangement links TRBV12-5 to TRBJ2-2; 10 positions agree with TRBD2. Germline values: CDR1 LGHNT, CDR2 FRNRAP. This CDR3 has 16 amino acids. Trimming at V came to 2 bases and at J to 3 bases, leaving 3 bases not matched to a gene. In DNA, the CDR3 is TGTGCTAGTGGTTTGTCAGCGGGAGGGCACACCGGGGAGCTGTTTTTT. Translated, it gives CASGLSAGGHTGELFF.

This clonotype appeared a few times. The J gene is TRBJ1-5, the V gene TRBV7-9; no definite D call. With 5 bases removed from V and 4 bases from J, the gap between germline ends came to 9 bases. In germline, CDR1 is SEHNR, CDR2 FQNEAQ (reference sequence). The CDR3 runs 13 residues. CDR3 sequence reads: CASSVTPNQPQHF. As DNA, the CDR3 is TGTGCCAGCAGCGTTACACCGAATCAGCCCCAGCATTTT.

This clonotype was seen repeatedly, ten times or more. This chain joins TRBV4-3 and TRBJ2-1; possible D gene TRBD1, 6 bases. CDR3 length: 15 amino acids. The V end lost 4 bases, the J end lost 5 bases, and 15 bases lay between the germline ends. Germline assignment: CDR1 LGHNA and CDR2 YSLEER. CDR3 nucleotides: TGCGCCAGCAGCCGAATTATCGGGACACACAATGAGCAGTTCTTC. Its protein product is CASSRIIGTHNEQFF.

This clonotype came up a few times. Here the CDR3 reads CASSLRGRTEAFF. The CDR3 bases are TGTGCCAGCAGTTTAAGGGGTCGGACTGAAGCTTTCTTT. V gene TRBV12-3 or TRBV12-4 combines with J gene TRBJ1-1, with a possible D match to TRBD1 (5 bases). There are 13 residues in the CDR3. V lost 2 bases, J lost 5 bases, and 9 bases lay in between.

The V gene is TRBV6-2 or TRBV6-3, the J gene TRBJ2-5; D unclear. The V end lost 2 bases, the J end lost 7 bases, and 14 bases lay between the germline ends. The CDR3 has 14 amino acids. CDR1 is MNHEY and CDR2 is SVGEGT in the germline V gene. The chain's CDR3 is CASSYLSSYGTQYF. The CDR3 bases are TGTGCCAGCAGTTACCTGAGCAGCTACGGGACCCAGTACTTC.

The V call is TRBV28, the J call TRBJ1-5, with 7 bases aligning to TRBD1. Germline values: CDR1 MDHEN, CDR2 SYDVKM. V trimming: 3 bases; J trimming: 3 bases; junction bases outside the gene matches: 8. This CDR3 is built from 16 residues. In nucleotides, the CDR3 is TGTGCCAGCAGTTTCGGTACAGGGGCCATCAATCAGCCCCAGCATTTT. Its protein is CASSFGTGAINQPQHF.

The chain has TRBV5-1 and TRBJ2-7; 7 bases align to TRBD2. CDR1 and CDR2 (germline): SGHRS, YFSETQ. The CDR3 is made up of 15 amino acids. V was clipped by 0 bases and J by 1 base; unmatched bases: 4. The chain's CDR3 is CASSLERGVSYEQYF. The CDR3 region has the DNA TGCGCCAGCAGCTTGGAGCGGGGTGTATCCTACGAGCAGTACTTC.